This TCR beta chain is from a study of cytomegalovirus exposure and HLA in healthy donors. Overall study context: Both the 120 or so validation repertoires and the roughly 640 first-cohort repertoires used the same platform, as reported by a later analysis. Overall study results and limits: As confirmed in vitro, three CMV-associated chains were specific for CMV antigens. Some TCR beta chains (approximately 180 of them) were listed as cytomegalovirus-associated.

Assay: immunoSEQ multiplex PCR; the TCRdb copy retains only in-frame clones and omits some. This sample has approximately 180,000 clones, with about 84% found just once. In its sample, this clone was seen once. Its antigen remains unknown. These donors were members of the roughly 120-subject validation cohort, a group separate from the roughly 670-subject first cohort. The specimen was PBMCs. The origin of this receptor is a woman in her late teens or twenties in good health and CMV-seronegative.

The CDR3 sequence is CASSRTLAGDYNEQFF. The CDR3 region has the DNA TGTGCCAGTAGTAGGACCCTAGCGGGAGACTACAATGAGCAGTTCTTC. The J gene is TRBJ2-1, the V gene TRBV19; 10 bases are shared with TRBD2. J lost 3 bases, V lost 4 bases, and 6 bases had no gene match. The germline V gene encodes CDR1 LNHDA and CDR2 SQIVND (reference sequence). The CDR3 runs 16 residues.